This T cell receptor (beta chain) was profiled in a study of blood T cell repertoires in COVID-19. Trimming took 4 bases from V and 6 from J, leaving 22 bases between them. The CDR3 sequence is 17 residues long. Germline V gives CDR1 SGHKS, CDR2 YYEKEE (reference sequence). Only a few counts were recorded for this clone. Distinct nucleotide sequences in the sample also encode this CDR3. In the original processing: Quantification of nucleated cells was approximated via reference gene primer amplification. Assay: immunoSEQ multiplex PCR; the TCRdb copy retains only in-frame clones and omits some. V and J calls and clone size are as listed in that table; D and trimming were resolved from the DNA. The data show 300,000 or so clones, around 90% seen once.

The sequenced sample consisted of peripheral blood. The rearrangement links TRBV5-5 to TRBJ2-2; a weak D match, TRBD2 (7 bases). The TCR originated in a woman aged 40 to 50 with acute or convalescent COVID-19. CDR3 residues: CASSRGLAVGNAGELFF. The CDR3 coding sequence is TGTGCCAGCAGCCGGGGGCTAGCGGTGGGAAACGCCGGGGAGCTGTTTTTT.